A single sample gave rise to the 20 T cell receptor beta chains below, sequenced in a study of CD8 T cells in Susac syndrome. Random hexamers were used to reverse transcribe about 0.45 to 1 ug of RNA. TCRdb independently ran MiXCR on the immunoSEQ multiplex PCR reads; one entry per CDR3 protein. The top ten hold 0.13% to 0.15% of the sample, which has 120,000 or so distinct CDR3 sequences, 95% to 96% seen once. Sequencing was done on a sample of CD4+ T cells from PBMCs. The receptors stem from a human donor with Susac syndrome.

The J gene is TRBJ2-6, the V gene TRBV18; D remains ambiguous. The CDR3 has 13 amino acids. V was trimmed by 3 bases and J by 8 bases, leaving 8 bases between them. Germline V lookup: CDR1 KGHSH, CDR2 LQKENI. The CDR3 is CASSPTLTNVLTF. The CDR3 DNA reads as TGTGCCAGCTCACCTACCCTAACCAACGTCCTGACTTTC.

The gene calls are TRBV20-1 and TRBJ2-3; no firm D call. V shed 0 bases and J shed 2 bases, with 3 bases lying between them. The CDR3 runs to 12 residues. Germline CDR1 is DFQATT and CDR2 is SNEGSKA (reference sequence). The chain's CDR3 is CSARELTDTQYF. The CDR3 DNA follows: TGCAGTGCTAGAGAACTCACAGATACGCAGTATTTT.

The V and J genes are TRBV20-1 and TRBJ2-1, with D possibly being TRBD1 or TRBD2 (5 bases each). Trimming stripped 0 bases from V and 5 bases from J, with 11 bases between. This CDR3 has 14 amino acids. Germline V gene data show CDR1 as DFQATT and CDR2 as SNEGSKA (reference sequence). DNA of the CDR3: TGCAGTGCTAGAGAAACTAGAGGGGACAATGAGCAGTTCTTC. Translated, it gives CSARETRGDNEQFF.

This clonotype was seen a single time. The chain is built from TRBV25-1 and TRBJ2-7; 13 nucleotides align to TRBD2. V was pared by 6 bases and J by 4 bases, with 9 bases of the junction left unmatched. Looked up from germline, CDR1 is MGHDK and CDR2 is SYGVNS. CDR3 length: 16 residues. The CDR3 nucleotides read TGTGCCAGCAGGCCAGCGGGACTAGCGGGACGTTACGAGCAGTACTTC. Its translation is CASRPAGLAGRYEQYF.

The chain links TRBV4-2 to TRBJ2-7; D is uncertain. This CDR3 comprises 14 residues. V was clipped by 2 bases and J by 0 bases, with 8 bases between them. Germline-derived CDR1 and CDR2 are LGHNA and YNFKEQ. This CDR3 reads CASSQRPSSYEQYF. The CDR3 DNA reads TGTGCCAGCAGCCAACGACCAAGCTCCTACGAGCAGTACTTC.

The genes are TRBV5-1 and TRBJ2-3; 7 positions match TRBD2. CDR1 and CDR2 (germline): SGHRS, YFSETQ. V gave up 4 bases and J gave up 3 bases; unmatched junction bases: 8. CDR3 size: 15 residues. The CDR3 sequence is CASSTGGLGTDTQYF. In nucleotides, the CDR3 is TGCGCCAGCAGCACCGGCGGACTAGGAACAGATACGCAGTATTTT.

The gene calls are TRBV3-1 and TRBJ2-1, with D perhaps TRBD1 (6 bases). The V end was cut by 4 bases, the J end by 9 bases, with 16 bases between. Germline values: CDR1 LGHDT, CDR2 YNNKEL (reference sequence). The CDR3 runs 14 residues. In DNA, the CDR3 is TGTGCCAGCAGCCTATTCCCTACAGGGTCTGAGCAGTTCTTC. Translation gives CASSLFPTGSEQFF.

The V gene is TRBV3-1, the J gene TRBJ2-7; 9 bases are shared with TRBD1. V was pared by 4 bases and J by 4 bases, with 5 bases of the junction left unmatched. CDR3 length equals 14 residues. Germline V gene data show CDR1 as LGHDT and CDR2 as YNNKEL (reference sequence). The CDR3, as DNA: TGTGCCAGCAGCCCCTGGGACAGGGAGTACGAGCAGTACTTC. Protein product: CASSPWDREYEQYF.

The genes are TRBV29-1 and TRBJ2-1; 11 nucleotides match TRBD2. Trimming removed 4 bases from V and 4 bases from J; junction bases left unmatched: 6. The germline V gene has CDR1 SQVTM and CDR2 ANQGSEA. The CDR3 is 15 amino acids. The CDR3 sequence: CSVGLAGGRYNEQFF. CDR3 in DNA: TGCAGCGTTGGCCTAGCGGGAGGTAGATACAATGAGCAGTTCTTC.

The chain carries TRBV2 and TRBJ2-1; D is tentatively TRBD1 or TRBD2 (6 bases each). Germline V gene sequence: CDR1 SNHLY, CDR2 FYNNEI. V was clipped by 3 bases and J by 6 bases, with 12 bases between them. CDR3 size: 14 residues. The CDR3 sequence: CASSEEGVSNEQFF. In nucleotides, the CDR3 is TGTGCCAGCAGTGAGGAGGGGGTTAGCAATGAGCAGTTCTTC.

This clonotype occurred a few times. The V call is TRBV20-1, the J call TRBJ2-5, with D maybe TRBD1 (6 bases). V gave up 3 bases and J gave up 1 base, with 9 bases separating them. The CDR3 has 13 amino acids. Germline V gene lookup returns CDR1 DFQATT and CDR2 SNEGSKA (reference sequence). CDR3: CSASRTVQETQYF. The CDR3 DNA follows: TGCAGTGCTAGCAGGACAGTCCAAGAGACCCAGTACTTC.

V usage is TRBV30 and J usage is TRBJ2-3; weak D call: TRBD2 (5 bases). V was trimmed by 7 bases and J by 5 bases, leaving 13 bases between them. The CDR3 runs 12 residues. The germline V gene has CDR1 GTSNPN and CDR2 SVGIG (reference sequence). CDR3 in DNA: TGTGCCTTCACCCGAGGAGGAGATACGCAGTATTTT. The encoded protein is CAFTRGGDTQYF.

V usage is TRBV5-1 and J usage is TRBJ2-1; D not resolved. Germline V gene lookup returns CDR1 SGHRS and CDR2 YFSETQ. The CDR3 covers 14 residues. With 0 bases removed from V and 6 bases from J, the gap between germline ends came to 10 bases. CDR3 residues: CASSLAGSINEQFF. In DNA, the CDR3 is TGCGCCAGCAGCTTGGCCGGCTCCATCAATGAGCAGTTCTTC.

The J gene is TRBJ2-3, the V gene TRBV11-3; D gene ambiguous. The germline V and J ends were trimmed by 1 base and 4 bases, with 9 bases remaining between them. Germline CDR1 reads SGHNT; CDR2 reads YENEEA. The CDR3 has 14 residues. The CDR3 spells CASSLGVTADTQYF. Written as DNA, the CDR3 is TGTGCCAGCAGCTTAGGTGTTACCGCAGATACGCAGTATTTT.

The rearrangement joins TRBV2 to TRBJ2-2, with unresolved D. CDR1 is SNHLY and CDR2 is FYNNEI in the germline V gene. Between the trimmed V and J ends, which lost 1 base and 1 base, there was a span of 4 bases. The CDR3 runs to 14 residues. In DNA, the CDR3 is TGTGCCAGCAGTGAAGACATGAACACCGGGGAGCTGTTTTTT. The encoded protein is CASSEDMNTGELFF.

The V gene is TRBV3-1, the J gene TRBJ2-1; 9 bases match TRBD2. Germline CDR1 reads LGHDT; CDR2 reads YNNKEL (reference sequence). V shed 0 bases, J shed 5 bases, and the junction held 2 bases outside the gene matches. The CDR3 covers 15 residues. This CDR3 reads CASSQDLAGNNEQFF. DNA of the CDR3: TGTGCCAGCAGCCAAGATCTAGCGGGGAACAATGAGCAGTTCTTC.

The chain joins TRBV10-2 to TRBJ1-5; no clear D. Germline CDR1 and CDR2: WSHSY and SAAADI. The CDR3 spans 13 residues. Trimming shortened V by 11 bases and J by 2 bases, and 13 bases separated the two germline ends. CDR3 residues: CAGSSGGNQPQHF. CDR3 DNA: TGCGCCGGGTCAAGCGGCGGCAATCAGCCCCAGCATTTT.

This sequence joins TRBV25-1 and TRBJ1-1; no definite D call. Germline-derived CDR1 and CDR2 are MGHDK and SYGVNS. V was shortened by 3 bases and J by 12 bases, with 14 bases between the two germline ends. This CDR3 spans 12 amino acids. The CDR3 sequence: CASSDYKDFTFF. The CDR3 region has the DNA TGTGCCAGCAGTGATTACAAGGACTTTACTTTCTTT.

V and J are TRBV30 and TRBJ2-6; possibly TRBD1 for D (5 bases). The CDR3 extends over 15 amino acids. V was trimmed by 0 bases and J by 0 bases, leaving 6 bases between them. CDR1 is GTSNPN, CDR2 SVGIG, per germline (reference sequence). CDR3 amino acids: CAWSVGASGANVLTF. In nucleotides, the CDR3 is TGTGCCTGGAGTGTAGGGGCCTCTGGGGCCAACGTCCTGACTTTC.

The gene calls are TRBV6-2 or TRBV6-3 and TRBJ1-1; D is perhaps TRBD1 (5 bases). Germline lookup yields CDR1 MNHEY and CDR2 SVGEGT. The CDR3 consists of 14 residues. Trimming took off 6 bases at V and 0 bases at J, with 11 bases between the two ends. The CDR3 region is CASRARGLNTEAFF. The CDR3 DNA is TGTGCCAGCAGGGCCCGGGGCCTGAACACTGAAGCTTTCTTT.